A single sample is the source of the 3 T cell receptor beta chains below, sequenced in a study of T cell repertoires in cytomegalovirus infection. The antigens of these receptors remain unknown. TCRdb called the reads again in MiXCR, with one record for every CDR3 protein. The data hold around 85,000 distinct CDR3 sequences, with about 44% observed a single time. The specimen was CD8+ T cells from cultured PBMCs, collected from culture after CMV antigen stimulation. The receptors come from a human donor in good health (CMV status not recorded). Some clones in this sample may be carry-over from other donors' samples.

This clonotype was seen once. J is TRBJ2-7 and V is TRBV25-1; possible D gene TRBD2, 6 bases. CDR1 and CDR2 (germline): MGHDK, SYGVNS. The V end lost 3 bases, the J end lost 7 bases, and 19 bases lay between the germline ends. The length of the CDR3 is 15 residues. The CDR3 loop is CASSEEGFLSWEQYF. The CDR3, as DNA: TGTGCCAGCAGTGAGGAGGGGTTCCTTTCCTGGGAGCAGTACTTC.

This chain joins TRBV7-4 and TRBJ1-5, with D possibly matching TRBD1 (6 bases). The germline gives CDR1 SGHVT, CDR2 SQSDAQ. Trimming cost V 3 bases and J 6 bases, with 12 bases left between them. This CDR3 region has 14 residues. The CDR3 nucleotides are TGTGCCAGCAGCTTGGGGGGCGTCCGTCAGCCCCAGCATTTT. The encoded protein is CASSLGGVRQPQHF.

This clonotype was seen only a few times. The V gene is TRBV13, the J gene TRBJ2-1; 10 nucleotides align to TRBD2. Trimming at V came to 2 bases and at J to 8 bases, leaving 9 bases not matched to a gene. The CDR3 totals 16 residues. The germline gives CDR1 PRHDT, CDR2 FYEKMQ (reference sequence). The CDR3 DNA is TGTGCCAGCAGCTTATTAGCGGGGGGACCTGGGGATGAGCAGTTCTTC. Protein sequence: CASSLLAGGPGDEQFF. Variable domain in full (rest from reference TRBV13 and TRBJ2-1): AAGVIQSPRHLIKEKRETATLKCYPIPRHDTVYWYQQGPGQDPQFLISFYEKMQSDKGSIPDRFSAQQFSDYHSELNMSSLELGDSALYFCASSLLAGGPGDEQFFGPGTRLTVL.